This entry is about one TCR beta chain. This sample is drawn from a study of shared clonotypes between healthy human individuals. As defined, naive CD8 cells were CD45RO-negative and positively selected for CCR7, with terminally differentiated effector memory CD45RA+ cells excluded. Using immunoSEQ multiplex PCR, the repertoire was profiled, and TCRdb retains in-frame clones only, with some absent. Among hundreds of thousands of clones listed, 95% to 98% were seen once. This clonotype was obtained from a man aged 25-40 years in good health. Sequenced input: naive CD8+ T cells sorted from blood.

The CDR3 loop is CSVDRGLGEQYF. CDR3 bases: TGCAGCGTGGACAGGGGGCTAGGTGAGCAGTACTTC. This chain connects TRBV29-1 to TRBJ2-7, with 11 nucleotides matching TRBD1. This CDR3 has 12 amino acids. CDR1 is SQVTM and CDR2 is ANQGSEA in the germline V gene. Trimming cost V 6 bases and J 7 bases; bases outside gene matches: 5.